Each of the 15 T cell receptor beta chains below was sequenced from the same sample in a study of control samples from healthy donors and cancer patients (dated by TCRdb to the early 2020s). Libraries came from the immunoSEQ multiplex PCR assay. Held by TCRdb, this immuneACCESS table contains in-frame sequences only and omits some clones. Under half of the omission traces to an unresolved V gene where checked; the cause of the rest is unknown. This sample holds 90,000 to 150,000 clones; about 91% were observed only once. The ten most abundant clones make up less than 3.5% of the sample. Material: blood. Source of these receptors: a man aged 35 to 55 in good health.

This clone occurred once. The chain joins TRBV5-1 to TRBJ2-4; 7 bases map to TRBD1. This CDR3 region has 16 residues. The trim removed 0 bases at V and 13 bases at J, leaving 16 bases unmatched. Germline assignment: CDR1 SGHRS and CDR2 YFSETQ. The CDR3 is CASSLGPGGGQKQQYF. The CDR3, as DNA: TGCGCCAGCAGCTTGGGCCCAGGGGGTGGGCAAAAACAGCAGTACTTC.

The chain links TRBV6-5 to TRBJ1-1; unclear D gene. Germline values: CDR1 MNHEY, CDR2 SVGAGI. The length of the CDR3 is 14 residues. V lost 2 bases to trimming and J lost 0 bases, with 7 bases between them. DNA for the CDR3: TGTGCCAGCAGTTACAGGAGCCTGAACACTGAAGCTTTCTTT. Translating it yields CASSYRSLNTEAFF.

V is TRBV4-1 and J is TRBJ2-1; TRBD1 matches 7 bases. Germline V CDR1 and CDR2: MGHRA, YSYEKL. V was pared by 2 bases and J by 2 bases, with 6 bases of the junction left unmatched. The CDR3 extends over 16 amino acids. CDR3 nucleotides: TGCGCCAGCAGCCAACCAGACAGGGTCCCCTACAATGAGCAGTTCTTC. Translated, it gives CASSQPDRVPYNEQFF.

The rearrangement links TRBV9 to TRBJ2-7; possible D gene TRBD1, 5 bases. Germline CDR1 is SGDLS and CDR2 is YYNGEE. Trimming removed 2 bases at V and 2 bases at J, with 14 bases between. The CDR3 spans 15 residues. The CDR3 sequence: CASSVSGLGTYEQYF. The CDR3 nucleotides read TGTGCCAGCAGCGTCTCAGGGTTGGGCACCTACGAGCAGTACTTC. Full variable domain (remainder filled in from reference TRBV9 and TRBJ2-7): DSGVTQTPKHLITATGQRVTLRCSPRSGDLSVYWYQQSLDQGLQFLIQYYNGEERAKGNILERFSAQQFPDLHSELNLSSLELGDSALYFCASSVSGLGTYEQYFGPGTRLTVT.

The rearrangement uses TRBV18 and TRBJ2-2, with D unresolved. V gave up 3 bases and J gave up 4 bases, with 9 bases separating them. From germline, CDR1 is KGHSH and CDR2 LQKENI. The CDR3 consists of 14 residues. The CDR3 nucleotides read TGTGCCAGCTCACCGTTTTCGGTCACCGGGGAGCTGTTTTTT. It specifies CASSPFSVTGELFF.

The chain carries TRBV10-2 and TRBJ1-5, with TRBD1 matching over 8 bases. CDR3 length: 15 amino acids. The germline CDR1 and CDR2 sequences are WSHSY and SAAADI. Trimming removed 9 bases from V and 3 bases from J; junction bases left unmatched: 10. The DNA of the CDR3 is TGCGCCAGTCAGGGGGCCGGGGTAATCAATCAGCCCCAGCATTTT. It translates to CASQGAGVINQPQHF.

This clone was observed a few times. DNA of the CDR3: TGCAGTGCCTACGGGACAATTGGCTACACCTTC. The encoded protein is CSAYGTIGYTF. The V gene is TRBV20-1, the J gene TRBJ1-2, with D maybe TRBD1 (6 bases). Trimming took off 6 bases at V and 7 bases at J, with 12 bases between the two ends. In germline, CDR1 is DFQATT, CDR2 SNEGSKA (reference sequence). This CDR3 comprises 11 residues.

This chain links TRBV18 with TRBJ1-1; D ambiguous. From germline, CDR1 is KGHSH and CDR2 LQKENI. Deletions cut 4 bases from V and 2 bases from J, with 11 bases between. The CDR3 is 14 amino acids. CDR3 sequence (DNA): TGTGCCAGCTCACGGACCGGTATCAACACTGAAGCTTTCTTT. Its translation: CASSRTGINTEAFF.

The chain recombines TRBV7-6 with TRBJ2-3; 9 bases map to TRBD1. Per the germline V gene, CDR1 is SGHVS and CDR2 is FNYEAQ. Trimming cost V 3 bases and J 1 base; bases outside gene matches: 8. This CDR3 spans 17 amino acids. DNA for the CDR3: TGTGCCAGCAGCTTCCCCGGTTGGACAGGGGGCACAGATACGCAGTATTTT. It translates to CASSFPGWTGGTDTQYF.

This clone was detected only a few times. The CDR3, as DNA: TGTGCCATCAGTATGACAGGGGGCAGGGAGACCCAGTACTTC. The encoded protein is CAISMTGGRETQYF. The gene calls are TRBV10-3 and TRBJ2-5; 10 bases fit TRBD1. Germline CDR1 ENHRY, CDR2 SYGVKD. The J segment lost 5 bases and the V segment lost 5 bases, leaving 5 bases of the junction unmatched. The CDR3 length is 14 residues.

This chain connects TRBV28 to TRBJ2-7, with 8 bases fitting TRBD1. Germline V CDR1 and CDR2: MDHEN, SYDVKM. This CDR3 has 14 residues. The V and J ends lost 5 bases and 5 bases, in that order; junction bases with no gene match: 8. DNA of the CDR3: TGTGCCAGCAGTAACCCCAGGGGGCGGGACGAGCAGTACTTC. It translates to CASSNPRGRDEQYF. The full variable domain, its missing parts supplied by reference TRBV28 and TRBJ2-7, is DVKVTQSSRYLVKRTGEKVFLECVQDMDHENMFWYRQDPGLGLRLIYFSYDVKMKEKGDIPEGYSVSREKKERFSLILESASTNQTSMYLCASSNPRGRDEQYFGPGTRLTVT.

The chain couples TRBV3-1 (or the pseudogene TRBV3-2) to TRBJ1-3, with 7 bases aligning to TRBD1. After removal of 3 bases from V and 0 bases from J, the junction contained 2 bases not matched to a gene. This CDR3 region has 15 residues. Germline values: CDR1 LGHDT, CDR2 YNNKEL (reference sequence). The CDR3 is CASSQGQNSGNTIYF. In nucleotides, the CDR3 is TGTGCCAGCAGCCAGGGACAGAACTCTGGAAACACCATATATTTT.

The V call is TRBV6-2 or TRBV6-3, the J call TRBJ1-3, with TRBD1 as a possible D gene (5 bases). The CDR3 covers 14 residues. Germline loops: CDR1 MNHEY, CDR2 SVGEGT. V was pared by 6 bases and J by 8 bases, with 17 bases between. The chain's CDR3 is CASSWGRRFDTIYF. CDR3 in DNA: TGTGCCAGCAGCTGGGGACGGCGTTTTGACACCATATATTTT.

The chain joins TRBV19 to TRBJ1-5; 7 bases align to TRBD1. The V segment lost 3 bases and the J segment 7 bases; nucleotides outside the gene matches: 15. This CDR3 region has 17 residues. CDR1 LNHDA and CDR2 SQIVND come from the germline V gene (reference sequence). The CDR3 DNA reads as TGTGCCAGTAGTATGACCCCTGTGGCAGGGGGTGGGCAGCCCCAGCATTTT. Translated: CASSMTPVAGGGQPQHF. The full variable domain, its missing parts supplied by reference TRBV19 and TRBJ1-5, is DGGITQSPKYLFRKEGQNVTLSCEQNLNHDAMYWYRQDPGQGLRLIYYSQIVNDFQKGDIAEGYSVSREKKESFPLTVTSAQKNPTAFYLCASSMTPVAGGGQPQHFGDGTRLSIL.

The V gene is TRBV15, the J gene TRBJ2-6; D uncertain. There are 15 residues in the CDR3. V was pared by 6 bases and J by 2 bases, with 11 bases between. The germline gives CDR1 LNHNV, CDR2 YYDKDF (reference sequence). CDR3 sequence reads: CATRPGVAGANVLTF. In nucleotides, the CDR3 is TGTGCCACCAGGCCGGGCGTAGCTGGGGCCAACGTCCTGACTTTC.